These T cell receptor beta chains were read from a single sample in a study of control samples from healthy donors and cancer patients. The method was immunoSEQ multiplex PCR; TCRdb's version includes in-frame clones alone and lacks a portion of them. This sample yields approximately 230,000 clones, of which roughly four fifths are seen a single time; about 14% belongs to the top ten. Specimen: PBMCs. Receptor source: a woman aged 60 to 75 with lung cancer. Both conserved end residues are part of each CDR3. D genes are given only for firm matches. Size tells how often a clone was seen (once, few, many) or the class of an expanded clone, and some rows leave it out.

v_call	j_call	clone_size	d_call	cdr3_nt	cdr3_aa
TRBV6-6	TRBJ1-2	.	.	TGTGCCAGCAGTTTGGAGGGGAATCCTAACTATGGCTACACCTTC	CASSLEGNPNYGYTF
TRBV4-2	TRBJ2-1	.	.	TGTGCCAGCAGCCAAGGGGGGGGCCGGTTCAATGAGCAGTTCTTC	CASSQGGGRFNEQFF
TRBV10-2	TRBJ1-2	once	.	TGCGCCACCGGGACGGTCTATGGCTACACCTTC	CATGTVYGYTF
TRBV2	TRBJ1-5	.	.	TGTGCCAGCAGTGGCTGGGACAATCAGCCCCAGCATTTT	CASSGWDNQPQHF
TRBV4-2	TRBJ1-4	.	TRBD1	TGTGCCAGCAGCCCCCGGACAGGGGGGGATGAAAAACTGTTTTTT	CASSPRTGGDEKLFF
TRBV18	TRBJ1-1	.	.	TGTGCCAGCTCACCAGTTAAAGGTAACACTGAAGCTTTCTTT	CASSPVKGNTEAFF
TRBV5-1	TRBJ1-1	few	.	TGCGCCAGCAGCGCCCTTGGATTAGGGGCATCTGAAGCTTTCTTT	CASSALGLGASEAFF
TRBV29-1	TRBJ2-7	few	.	TGCAGCGTTGAGGCGAATACCTACGAGCAGTACTTC	CSVEANTYEQYF
TRBV2	TRBJ1-1	.	.	TGTGCCAGCAGGCCCATGGGAGGGAACACTGAAGCTTTCTTT	CASRPMGGNTEAFF
TRBV10-2	TRBJ2-1	.	.	TGCGCCAGCAGCTCTATAGGACTGGACAATGAGCAGTTCTTC	CASSSIGLDNEQFF
TRBV5-5	TRBJ2-7	.	TRBD2	TGTGCCAGCAGCTGGACTAGACCCTACGAGCAGTACTTC	CASSWTRPYEQYF
TRBV6-5	TRBJ2-5	.	TRBD1	TGTGCCAGCGAGACAGGGTCCGTCCCAGAGACCCAGTACTTC	CASETGSVPETQYF
TRBV5-4	TRBJ2-7	.	TRBD2	TGTGCCAGCAGCCCTGCGGGTAGCGGGAGGACCCACGAGCAGTACTTC	CASSPAGSGRTHEQYF
TRBV30	TRBJ2-4	.	TRBD1	TGTGCCTGGAGTAACAGGGGGCCCAAAAACATTCAGTACTTC	CAWSNRGPKNIQYF
TRBV19	TRBJ1-5	.	.	TGTGCCAGTAGTACAACACATAGCAATCAGCCCCAGCATTTT	CASSTTHSNQPQHF
TRBV27	TRBJ1-1	once	.	TGTGCCAGCAGTTTACAGCGGAACACTGAAGCTTTCTTT	CASSLQRNTEAFF
TRBV27	TRBJ2-3	.	.	TGTGCCAGCAGTTGGGGCGGGATTAGCACAGATACGCAGTATTTT	CASSWGGISTDTQYF
TRBV4-1	TRBJ1-6	.	.	TGCGCCAGCAGCCCGGGTTTGGTCCTCGATTCACCCCTCCACTTT	CASSPGLVLDSPLHF
TRBV7-9	TRBJ2-3	once	.	TGTGCCAGCAGCTTAGCCCAGGGGCTAGCGGTAGGAGATACGCAGTATTTT	CASSLAQGLAVGDTQYF
TRBV4-1	TRBJ1-2	.	TRBD1	TGCGCCAGCAGCCAACCAAGGGACAGATTGAACTATGGCTACACCTTC	CASSQPRDRLNYGYTF
TRBV11-2	TRBJ1-2	.	.	TGTGCCAGCAGCTCCCCCCGGGGGGGCGTTGGCTACACCTTC	CASSSPRGGVGYTF
TRBV15	TRBJ2-7	.	TRBD1	TGTGCCACCAGCAACGACAGGGGACCTTACGAGCAGTACTTC	CATSNDRGPYEQYF
TRBV10-2	TRBJ1-2	few	.	TGCGCCAGCAGTGTGGGACGGGGAGACGGCTACACCTTC	CASSVGRGDGYTF
TRBV4-1	TRBJ2-4	.	TRBD1	TGCGCCAGCAGCCATCCCCAGGGGGTTCCGCAAAACATTCAGTACTTC	CASSHPQGVPQNIQYF
TRBV6-2/TRBV6-3	TRBJ2-1	few	TRBD2	TGTGCCAGCAGTTACTCGATGGGGGGGACTTCCTACAATGAGCAGTTCTTC	CASSYSMGGTSYNEQFF
TRBV18	TRBJ1-5	.	.	TGTGCCAGCTCACCCTCCAGTTCAAATCAGCCCCAGCATTTT	CASSPSSSNQPQHF
TRBV5-1	TRBJ1-1	once	.	TGCGCCAGCAGCTTTTCAACGGACGCTGAAGCTTTCTTT	CASSFSTDAEAFF
TRBV7-9	TRBJ1-1	.	TRBD1	TGTGCCAGCAGCCCTAACAGGGGCAGAAACACTGAAGCTTTCTTT	CASSPNRGRNTEAFF
TRBV5-1	TRBJ1-3	.	.	TGCGCCAGCAGCTTGTCCCCCCAGGGAGGGGGAAACACCATATATTTT	CASSLSPQGGGNTIYF
TRBV7-6	TRBJ2-2	.	TRBD1	TGTGCCAGCAGCTTACTCGGGACAGTAAACACCGGGGAGCTGTTTTTT	CASSLLGTVNTGELFF
TRBV2	TRBJ2-7	.	.	TGTGCCAGCAGTGGACTCAAAGAGCAGTACTTC	CASSGLKEQYF
TRBV18	TRBJ1-4	once	.	TGTGCCAGCTCCCGAAACAGGGCAGCAACTAATGAAAAACTGTTTTTT	CASSRNRAATNEKLFF
TRBV2	TRBJ2-6	few	.	TGTGCCAGCAGTCCCAGCTCTGGGGCCAACGTCCTGACTTTC	CASSPSSGANVLTF
TRBV28	TRBJ1-2	.	.	TGTGCCAGCTCCTCCCGGGGCTCCTATGGCTACACCTTC	CASSSRGSYGYTF
TRBV2	TRBJ1-6	few	TRBD1	TGTGCCAGCAGCCGGACAGGGAGGAATTCACCCCTCCACTTT	CASSRTGRNSPLHF
TRBV20-1	TRBJ2-6	.	.	TGCAGTGCTAGTAGCTGGGCAGCCTCTGGGGCCAACGTCCTGACTTTC	CSASSWAASGANVLTF
TRBV11-1	TRBJ2-3	few	.	TGTGCCAGCAGCCTCGGACCGCTTGATACGCAGTATTTT	CASSLGPLDTQYF
TRBV6-5	TRBJ2-3	few	TRBD2	TGTGCCAGCAGTTCACGAGCGGGGGCCACAGATACGCAGTATTTT	CASSSRAGATDTQYF
TRBV5-1	TRBJ1-4	.	TRBD1	TGCGCCAGCAGCTCCGGGACAGGGATTGAGGCTAATGAAAAACTGTTTTTT	CASSSGTGIEANEKLFF
TRBV5-4	TRBJ2-3	once	.	TGTGCCAGCAGCTTGCGAGTTGGCGCAGATACGCAGTATTTT	CASSLRVGADTQYF